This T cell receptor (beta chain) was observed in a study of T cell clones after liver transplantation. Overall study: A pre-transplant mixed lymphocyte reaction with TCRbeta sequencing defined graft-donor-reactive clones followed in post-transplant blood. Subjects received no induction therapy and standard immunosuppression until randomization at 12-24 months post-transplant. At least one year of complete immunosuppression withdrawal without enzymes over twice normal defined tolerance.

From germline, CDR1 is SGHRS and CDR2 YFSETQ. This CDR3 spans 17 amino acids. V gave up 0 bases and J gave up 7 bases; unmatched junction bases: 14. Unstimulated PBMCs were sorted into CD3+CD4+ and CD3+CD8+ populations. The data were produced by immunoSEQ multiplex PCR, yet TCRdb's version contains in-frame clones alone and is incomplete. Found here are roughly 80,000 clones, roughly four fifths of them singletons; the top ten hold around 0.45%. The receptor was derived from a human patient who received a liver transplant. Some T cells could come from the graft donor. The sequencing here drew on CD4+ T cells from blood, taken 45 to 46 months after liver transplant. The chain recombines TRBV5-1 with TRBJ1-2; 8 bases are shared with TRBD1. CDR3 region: CASSLGPRQGIWSGYTF. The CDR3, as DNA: TGCGCCAGCAGCTTGGGCCCCCGACAGGGGATATGGAGTGGCTACACCTTC.